The 11 T cell receptor beta chains given below trace back to one sample, sequenced in a study of cytotoxic CD8 clonotypes in ibrutinib-treated CLL. TCRdb keeps only in-frame clones here, not all; method: immunoSEQ multiplex PCR. Here the sample spans some 290,000 clones, about 80% being singletons. The sequences come from PBMCs, collected before ibrutinib treatment. These receptors all stem from a human donor with chronic lymphocytic leukemia.

This clone was counted only a few times. This sequence joins TRBV29-1 and TRBJ2-7; TRBD1 is a possible D gene (6 bases). The V end lost 4 bases, the J end lost 3 bases, and 7 bases lay between the germline ends. This CDR3 is built from 11 residues. The germline V gene encodes CDR1 SQVTM and CDR2 ANQGSEA. The CDR3 DNA reads TGCAGCGTTGTACAGGGCTACGAGCAGTACTTC. Translating it yields CSVVQGYEQYF.

This chain connects TRBV9 to TRBJ1-3; D might be TRBD1 (5 bases). The CDR3 runs to 15 residues. In germline, CDR1 is SGDLS, CDR2 YYNGEE. V lost 4 bases and J 3 bases, leaving 14 bases between the germline ends. DNA for the CDR3: TGTGCCAGCAGCCCACAAGGGGAAATTGGAAACACCATATATTTT. Its translation is CASSPQGEIGNTIYF.

The CDR3 sequence: CASSPDTDTQYF. The CDR3 bases are TGTGCCAGCTCACCCGACACAGATACGCAGTATTTT. This chain links TRBV18 with TRBJ2-3; D remains unclear. This CDR3 comprises 12 residues. The V and J ends lost 3 bases and 2 bases respectively, with 3 bases between them. Germline V gene sequence: CDR1 KGHSH, CDR2 LQKENI.

The chain joins TRBV7-2 to TRBJ1-5, with a possible D match to TRBD1 (5 bases). The germline V gene encodes CDR1 SGHTA and CDR2 FQGNSA. V was shortened by 1 base and J by 7 bases, with 14 bases between the two germline ends. This CDR3 contains 15 residues. Written as DNA, the CDR3 is TGTGCCAGCAGCTTAGTAGGCGGGGCCGGGCAGCCCCAGCATTTT. Encoded protein: CASSLVGGAGQPQHF.

The rearrangement uses TRBV5-4 and TRBJ2-1; TRBD1 agrees at 7 bases. The length of the CDR3 is 15 residues. The V segment lost 2 bases and the J segment 1 base; nucleotides outside the gene matches: 3. CDR1 and CDR2 (germline): SGHNT, YYREEE (reference sequence). This chain's CDR3 is CASSFRQGSYNEQFF. DNA for the CDR3: TGTGCCAGCAGCTTCAGACAGGGTTCCTACAATGAGCAGTTCTTC. Together with reference TRBV5-4 and TRBJ2-1, the CDR3 gives the full variable domain: ETGVTQSPTHLIKTRGQQVTLRCSSQSGHNTVSWYQQALGQGPQFIFQYYREEENGRGNFPPRFSGLQFPNYSSELNVNALELDDSALYLCASSFRQGSYNEQFFGPGTRLTVL.

This chain connects TRBV19 to TRBJ2-1; tentative D call: TRBD1 (6 bases). V gave up 6 bases and J gave up 3 bases, with 15 bases separating them. Germline V gene data show CDR1 as LNHDA and CDR2 as SQIVND (reference sequence). The CDR3 sequence is 15 residues long. The CDR3 protein is CASRSRTGLYNEQFF. The CDR3 DNA reads TGTGCCAGTAGATCCCGTACAGGGCTCTACAATGAGCAGTTCTTC. The variable domain in full, completed from reference TRBV19 and TRBJ2-1, reads DGGITQSPKYLFRKEGQNVTLSCEQNLNHDAMYWYRQDPGQGLRLIYYSQIVNDFQKGDIAEGYSVSREKKESFPLTVTSAQKNPTAFYLCASRSRTGLYNEQFFGPGTRLTVL.

The J gene is TRBJ1-1, the V gene TRBV25-1, with D hard to call. The germline V gene encodes CDR1 MGHDK and CDR2 SYGVNS. CDR3 length: 15 amino acids. With 3 bases removed from V and 1 base from J, the gap between germline ends came to 12 bases. The CDR3 loop reads CASSESVGWNTEAFF. The DNA for the CDR3 is TGTGCCAGCAGTGAGAGTGTGGGGTGGAACACTGAAGCTTTCTTT.

V gene TRBV15 combines with J gene TRBJ1-2; D not certain. V was clipped by 0 bases and J by 4 bases, with 12 bases between them. CDR1 is LNHNV and CDR2 is YYDKDF in the germline V gene (reference sequence). The CDR3 runs to 15 residues. The CDR3 nucleotides read TGTGCCACCAGCAGAGAGGGCGTACTGAGCTATGGCTACACCTTC. It encodes CATSREGVLSYGYTF.

V is TRBV9 and J is TRBJ1-2; D gene uncertain. Looked up from germline, CDR1 is SGDLS and CDR2 is YYNGEE. The CDR3 spans 12 residues. V lost 1 base and J 7 bases, leaving 8 bases between the germline ends. The DNA of the CDR3 is TGTGCCAGCAGCGTAAACGACGGTGGCTACACCTTC. Protein product: CASSVNDGGYTF.

The rearrangement uses TRBV18 and TRBJ1-2; TRBD1 aligns across 10 bases. The V segment lost 0 bases and the J segment 8 bases; nucleotides outside the gene matches: 12. This CDR3 contains 17 residues. The germline V gene encodes CDR1 KGHSH and CDR2 LQKENI. CDR3 loop: CASSPPPPGQGVRGYTF. Written as DNA, the CDR3 is TGTGCCAGCTCACCACCACCCCCAGGACAGGGGGTTCGCGGCTACACCTTC. The complete variable domain, with remaining parts taken from reference TRBV18 and TRBJ1-2, reads NAGVMQNPRHLVRRRGQEARLRCSPMKGHSHVYWYRQLPEEGLKFMVYLQKENIIDESGMPKERFSAEFPKEGPSILRIQQVVRGDSAAYFCASSPPPPGQGVRGYTFGSGTRLTVV.

This chain uses TRBV18 with TRBJ1-5, with D maybe TRBD1 (5 bases). Germline-derived CDR1 and CDR2 are KGHSH and LQKENI. V shed 3 bases and J shed 4 bases, with 16 bases lying between them. The CDR3 has 16 amino acids. The CDR3 DNA sequence: TGTGCCAGCTCACCGCCACCGTTCGGGGGTAATCAGCCCCAGCATTTT. This gives the protein CASSPPPFGGNQPQHF.